The 21 T cell receptor beta chains below come from one sample, sequenced in a study of shared clonotypes between healthy human individuals. Positive CCR7 selection of CD45RO-negative cells yielded the naive CD8 cells, and terminally differentiated effector memory CD45RA+ cells were excluded. Using immunoSEQ multiplex PCR, the repertoire was profiled, and TCRdb retains in-frame clones only, with some absent. The table shows more than 2 million clones, with about 95% occurring only once. Sequences were obtained from naive CD8+ T cells sorted from blood. The origin of the receptors is a man aged 18 to 30 in good health.

A remark on this clone: Other DNA sequences in this sample translate to the same CDR3. The genes are TRBV9 and TRBJ1-2; perhaps TRBD1 as D (6 bases). Trimming stripped 0 bases from V and 5 bases from J, with 11 bases between. Germline values: CDR1 SGDLS, CDR2 YYNGEE. The CDR3 extends over 14 amino acids. CDR3: CASSVGGAGYGYTF. The CDR3 bases are TGTGCCAGCAGCGTAGGGGGGGCTGGTTATGGCTACACCTTC.

This clone was recorded once. The chain recombines TRBV9 with TRBJ2-1; D is perhaps TRBD2 (6 bases). The CDR3 length is 14 residues. Germline V gene sequence: CDR1 SGDLS, CDR2 YYNGEE. V was trimmed by 4 bases and J by 9 bases, leaving 17 bases between them. The CDR3 DNA is TGTGCCAGCAGCAACAGCGGTAGCGGCGGTGAGCAGTTCTTC. Its translation is CASSNSGSGGEQFF. Full variable domain (remainder filled in from reference TRBV9 and TRBJ2-1): DSGVTQTPKHLITATGQRVTLRCSPRSGDLSVYWYQQSLDQGLQFLIQYYNGEERAKGNILERFSAQQFPDLHSELNLSSLELGDSALYFCASSNSGSGGEQFFGPGTRLTVL.

The J gene is TRBJ2-3, the V gene TRBV5-1; 13 bases map to TRBD2. The length of the CDR3 is 16 residues. The V gene's germline CDR1 is SGHRS and CDR2 YFSETQ. V lost 2 bases, J lost 5 bases, and 5 bases stayed unmatched. CDR3 region: CASSLRLAGGVDTQYF. CDR3 coding DNA: TGCGCCAGCAGCTTACGACTAGCGGGAGGAGTAGATACGCAGTATTTT.

The CDR3 nucleotides read TGTGCCAGCAGTCCCGACAGGGTAGCCCTCCACTTT. It specifies CASSPDRVALHF. The chain links TRBV27 to TRBJ1-6, with TRBD1 identical over 7 bases. The V and J ends lost 5 bases and 14 bases, in that order; junction bases with no gene match: 6. Germline V gene sequence: CDR1 MNHEY, CDR2 SMNVEV (reference sequence). The CDR3 contains 12 residues.

The chain joins TRBV5-1 to TRBJ2-2; 8 positions agree with TRBD1. Germline CDR1 and CDR2: SGHRS and YFSETQ. The CDR3 has 15 amino acids. J gave up 6 bases and V 2 bases, and 6 bases lay outside the gene matches. The CDR3 spells CASSFGTGGAGELFF. The DNA for the CDR3 is TGCGCCAGCAGCTTTGGGACAGGAGGGGCCGGGGAGCTGTTTTTT.

The chain is built from TRBV7-9 and TRBJ2-1, with D tentatively TRBD2 (6 bases). Germline V gene sequence: CDR1 SEHNR, CDR2 FQNEAQ (reference sequence). The V end lost 8 bases, the J end lost 0 bases, and 17 bases lay between the germline ends. The CDR3 sequence is 16 residues long. CDR3 amino acids: CASVSSEEFSYNEQFF. The DNA for the CDR3 is TGTGCCAGCGTGTCTAGCGAAGAGTTCTCCTACAATGAGCAGTTCTTC.

The chain links TRBV9 to TRBJ1-1; D perhaps matches TRBD1 (6 bases). This CDR3 spans 12 amino acids. Germline loops: CDR1 SGDLS, CDR2 YYNGEE. V lost 1 base, J lost 8 bases, and 9 bases lay in between. CDR3 bases: TGTGCCAGCAGCGTACAGGGGAGAGAAGCTTTCTTT. Protein product: CASSVQGREAFF. The full variable domain, rest sourced from reference TRBV9 and TRBJ1-1, is DSGVTQTPKHLITATGQRVTLRCSPRSGDLSVYWYQQSLDQGLQFLIQYYNGEERAKGNILERFSAQQFPDLHSELNLSSLELGDSALYFCASSVQGREAFFGQGTRLTVV.

The chain carries TRBV27 and TRBJ1-1; D not certain. Trimming cost V 3 bases and J 3 bases, with 11 bases left between them. This CDR3 is built from 14 residues. The germline gives CDR1 MNHEY, CDR2 SMNVEV (reference sequence). Written as DNA, the CDR3 is TGTGCCAGCAGTTTGGCGGTTACGGACACTGAAGCTTTCTTT. Protein product: CASSLAVTDTEAFF.

As regards this clone: At one end the junction does not follow the germline gene, possibly because of a read error. In DNA form, the CDR3 reads TGTGCCAGCAGTGACTCCGGAGGGAATGGAAACATTCAGTACTTC. Translated, it gives CASSDSGGNGNIQYF. The V call is TRBV6-5, the J call TRBJ2-4; tentative D call: TRBD2 (6 bases). Per the germline V gene, CDR1 is MNHEY and CDR2 is SVGAGI. The CDR3 is made up of 15 amino acids.

V gene TRBV28 combines with J gene TRBJ1-5; no firm D call. The CDR3 is 14 residues long. The V and J ends lost 1 base and 5 bases respectively, with 9 bases between them. CDR1 MDHEN and CDR2 SYDVKM come from the germline V gene. Here the CDR3 reads CASSLLPRDQPQHF. The CDR3 DNA reads TGTGCCAGCAGTTTATTACCCCGGGATCAGCCCCAGCATTTT.

This clone was seen only once. Additional DNA sequences in this sample encode the identical CDR3. V usage is TRBV7-9 and J usage is TRBJ2-7; no clear D gene. Per germline, CDR1 SEHNR and CDR2 FQNEAQ (reference sequence). V was pared by 6 bases and J by 0 bases, with 6 bases between. This CDR3 spans 12 amino acids. The CDR3 here is CASSPGSYEQYF. The CDR3 DNA reads TGTGCCAGCAGTCCCGGCTCCTACGAGCAGTACTTC. The whole variable domain, remainder taken from reference TRBV7-9 and TRBJ2-7, is DTGVSQNPRHKITKRGQNVTFRCDPISEHNRLYWYRQTLGQGPEFLTYFQNEAQLEKSRLLSDRFSAERPKGSFSTLEIQRTEQGDSAMYLCASSPGSYEQYFGPGTRLTVT.

With respect to this clone: Additional DNA sequences in this sample encode the identical CDR3. The chain couples TRBV28 to TRBJ2-7; the D is unclear. CDR1 is MDHEN, CDR2 SYDVKM, per germline. The V end was cut by 6 bases, the J end by 7 bases, with 7 bases between. The CDR3 runs to 10 residues. The CDR3 loop reads CASSHLEQYF. The CDR3 bases are TGTGCCAGCAGCCACTTGGAGCAGTACTTC.

The CDR3 region is CASSLLPAGDTEAFF. The CDR3, as DNA: TGTGCCAGCAGTTTGCTCCCGGCAGGGGACACTGAAGCTTTCTTT. The chain combines TRBV27 with TRBJ1-1, with a possible D match to TRBD1 (6 bases). There are 15 residues in the CDR3. Germline V CDR1 and CDR2: MNHEY, SMNVEV (reference sequence). The V end lost 3 bases, the J end lost 3 bases, and 14 bases lay between the germline ends.

The chain uses TRBV27 and TRBJ2-1; 11 bases fit TRBD2. Germline CDR1 reads MNHEY; CDR2 reads SMNVEV (reference sequence). Trimming removed 4 bases from V and 4 bases from J; junction bases left unmatched: 3. The CDR3 spans 15 residues. The CDR3 DNA reads TGTGCCAGCAGTTGGGGGACTAGCGGTTACAATGAGCAGTTCTTC. Translation gives CASSWGTSGYNEQFF.

The chain combines TRBV4-1 with TRBJ2-7; D call uncertain. V was clipped by 1 base and J by 3 bases, with 13 bases between them. Germline V gene sequence: CDR1 MGHRA, CDR2 YSYEKL. This CDR3 spans 15 amino acids. The CDR3 sequence is CASSQGRVSNYEQYF. The CDR3 DNA follows: TGCGCCAGCAGCCAAGGCCGGGTCAGTAACTACGAGCAGTACTTC.

The chain couples TRBV4-2 to TRBJ1-5, with a tentative D call TRBD1 (6 bases). The ends were cut back, 0 bases at V and 3 bases at J, with 9 bases in the middle. The germline CDR1 and CDR2 sequences are LGHNA and YNFKEQ. The CDR3 is made up of 15 amino acids. In DNA form, the CDR3 reads TGTGCCAGCAGCCAAGAAGGGGGGCTCAATCAGCCCCAGCATTTT. It is translated as CASSQEGGLNQPQHF.

Concerning this clone: Different DNA sequences within this sample yield the same CDR3. The chain has TRBV11-2 and TRBJ2-7, with D hard to call. Germline V CDR1 and CDR2: SGHAT, FQNNGV. V lost 5 bases, J lost 6 bases, and 8 bases lay in between. This CDR3 comprises 11 residues. The CDR3 is CASSLNREQYF. The CDR3, as DNA: TGTGCCAGCAGCCTCAATCGCGAGCAGTACTTC.

The V call is TRBV7-9, the J call TRBJ1-1; D is unresolved. Trimming removed 5 bases at V and 7 bases at J, with 14 bases between. Looked up from germline, CDR1 is SEHNR and CDR2 is FQNEAQ (reference sequence). The CDR3 extends over 13 amino acids. In DNA, the CDR3 is TGTGCCAGCAGCCCACACGGTAGCCATGAAGCTTTCTTT. Its protein product is CASSPHGSHEAFF.

The rearrangement links TRBV7-9 to TRBJ1-1; D is possibly TRBD1 (5 bases). CDR1 is SEHNR, CDR2 FQNEAQ, per germline (reference sequence). The CDR3 is made up of 14 amino acids. V gave up 1 base and J gave up 6 bases, with 12 bases separating them. For the CDR3, the DNA is TGTGCCAGCAGCTTAGGTACGGGGACCGCTGAAGCTTTCTTT. It encodes CASSLGTGTAEAFF.

V usage is TRBV9 and J usage is TRBJ2-7, with TRBD2 identical over 15 bases. V gave up 4 bases and J gave up 5 bases; unmatched junction bases: 4. The germline gives CDR1 SGDLS, CDR2 YYNGEE. The CDR3 consists of 15 residues. The CDR3 coding sequence is TGTGCCAGCAGCCGGGGACTAGCGGGGGGCCACGAGCAGTACTTC. As protein: CASSRGLAGGHEQYF.

This clone has just one count. The chain has TRBV15 and TRBJ2-1; D unresolved. The CDR3 contains 14 residues. Germline V CDR1 and CDR2: LNHNV, YYDKDF (reference sequence). V lost 9 bases and J lost 3, with 15 bases in between. The CDR3: CATVESPSYNEQFF. The DNA for the CDR3 is TGTGCCACTGTGGAGTCACCCAGCTACAATGAGCAGTTCTTC.